The entry below gives a single T cell receptor beta chain sequence along with its context. Antigen specificity is unknown. This specimen belongs to a study of OX40 agonist ivuxolimab in advanced cancers. Study-level findings and limits: Certain nonresponders likewise exhibited a low normalized T-cell clonal expansion.

Libraries were prepared by immunoSEQ multiplex PCR; TCRdb keeps only in-frame clonotypes and omits some of them. The data show around 66,000 clones, approximately 92% seen once. CDR1 and CDR2 from the germline V gene are SGHNT and YYREEE (reference sequence). CDR3 length equals 17 residues. The V segment lost 2 bases and the J segment 2 bases; nucleotides outside the gene matches: 8. V is TRBV5-4 and J is TRBJ2-2, with 8 bases matching TRBD1. This TCR was recovered from an adult with an advanced solid tumor such as melanoma, head and neck, liver or kidney cancer. This material consisted of CD4+ or CD8+ T cells sorted from blood, taken in a trial of the OX40 agonist ivuxolimab. CDR3 amino acids: CASSFGFQGANTGELFF. CDR3 in DNA: TGTGCCAGCAGCTTCGGTTTCCAGGGGGCAAACACCGGGGAGCTGTTTTTT. Together with reference TRBV5-4 and TRBJ2-2, the CDR3 gives the full variable domain: ETGVTQSPTHLIKTRGQQVTLRCSSQSGHNTVSWYQQALGQGPQFIFQYYREEENGRGNFPPRFSGLQFPNYSSELNVNALELDDSALYLCASSFGFQGANTGELFFGEGSRLTVL.